Listed here are 27 T cell receptor beta chains from one sample, sequenced in a study of cytomegalovirus exposure and HLA in healthy donors. Primers: 60 Vbeta forward and 13 Jbeta reverse. The method was immunoSEQ multiplex PCR; TCRdb's version includes in-frame clones alone and lacks a portion of them. The sample includes approximately 140,000 clones, around three quarters of them seen just once. The material sequenced was PBMCs. The receptors originated from a man aged 40-49 years in good health and CMV-seropositive.

CDR3 in DNA: TGTGCCAGCAGCTACAAAGCGGGAGGGATTGAGCAGTTCTTC. It specifies CASSYKAGGIEQFF. This chain uses TRBV7-2 with TRBJ2-1; 10 bases agree with TRBD2. The CDR3 spans 14 residues. From germline, CDR1 is SGHTA and CDR2 FQGNSA. The J segment lost 9 bases and the V segment lost 4 bases, leaving 6 bases of the junction unmatched.

V is TRBV7-9 and J is TRBJ2-7; tentative D call: TRBD1 (6 bases). The CDR3 is 13 residues long. The V end lost 5 bases, the J end lost 5 bases, and 13 bases lay between the germline ends. Germline CDR1 reads SEHNR; CDR2 reads FQNEAQ (reference sequence). The CDR3 coding sequence is TGTGCCAGCAGCCCAGGGGCCTTGGACGAGCAGTACTTC. This encodes CASSPGALDEQYF.

A note on this clone: The same CDR3 also results from other DNA sequences found in this sample. The rearrangement joins TRBV29-1 to TRBJ1-5; D is possibly TRBD1 (5 bases). Trimming removed 7 bases at V and 0 bases at J, with 10 bases between. The germline CDR1 and CDR2 sequences are SQVTM and ANQGSEA. CDR3 length: 13 amino acids. CDR3 amino acids: CSAGGGSNQPQHF. Written as DNA, the CDR3 is TGCAGCGCAGGCGGGGGTAGCAATCAGCCCCAGCATTTT.

The chain combines TRBV2 with TRBJ2-5; 9 bases map to TRBD1. Trimming cost V 4 bases and J 5 bases; bases outside gene matches: 5. Germline V gene lookup returns CDR1 SNHLY and CDR2 FYNNEI. CDR3 length: 14 residues. The DNA of the CDR3 is TGTGCCAGCAGTGGGGACAGGGAATACGAGACCCAGTACTTC. Translating gives CASSGDREYETQYF.

The chain employs TRBV11-3 and TRBJ2-1; no reliable D call. The CDR3 consists of 13 residues. Germline CDR1 reads SGHNT; CDR2 reads YENEEA. The V and J ends lost 1 base and 6 bases respectively, with 7 bases between them. The CDR3 is CASSLGPSNEQFF. Written as DNA, the CDR3 is TGTGCCAGCAGCTTAGGCCCCAGCAATGAGCAGTTCTTC.

The CDR3 DNA reads as TGTGCCAGCAGTTTAGCCGGGAGTGGCTACGAGCAGTACTTC. Protein sequence: CASSLAGSGYEQYF. The chain is built from TRBV27 and TRBJ2-7; D might be TRBD2 (6 bases). V was trimmed by 2 bases and J by 3 bases, leaving 11 bases between them. The CDR3 runs 14 residues. CDR1 is MNHEY and CDR2 is SMNVEV in the germline V gene (reference sequence).

The chain is built from TRBV27 and TRBJ1-1, with D hard to call. Germline CDR1 MNHEY, CDR2 SMNVEV (reference sequence). V lost 2 bases and J 1 base, leaving 5 bases between the germline ends. The CDR3 runs 13 residues. The CDR3 protein is CASSLTENTEAFF. The CDR3 DNA is TGTGCCAGCAGTTTAACAGAGAACACTGAAGCTTTCTTT.

This chain uses TRBV5-1 with TRBJ2-7; 9 bases match TRBD2. Germline CDR1 and CDR2: SGHRS and YFSETQ. The ends lost 4 bases at V and 1 base at J; junction bases unmatched: 6. The length of the CDR3 is 15 residues. CDR3 sequence: CASSREGLASYEQYF. The CDR3, as DNA: TGCGCCAGCAGCAGGGAGGGACTAGCATCCTACGAGCAGTACTTC.

This clone was detected a few times. The chain links TRBV7-9 to TRBJ1-2, with TRBD1 matching over 7 bases. The CDR3 loop spans 14 amino acids. The V gene's germline CDR1 is SEHNR and CDR2 FQNEAQ (reference sequence). With V trimmed by 5 bases and J by 4 bases, 7 bases remained unmatched. The CDR3: CASSPVYRGYGYTF. CDR3 bases: TGTGCCAGCAGCCCCGTCTACAGGGGCTATGGCTACACCTTC.

This sequence joins TRBV27 and TRBJ2-5; 8 nucleotides match TRBD1. CDR3 length: 15 residues. Germline values: CDR1 MNHEY, CDR2 SMNVEV (reference sequence). Losses at the gene ends were 3 bases for V and 5 bases for J; bases not matched to a gene: 8. The CDR3 loop reads CASSLKTGDRETQYF. CDR3 DNA: TGTGCCAGCAGTTTGAAGACAGGGGATCGGGAGACCCAGTACTTC.

V usage is TRBV19 and J usage is TRBJ2-1, with 12 bases fitting TRBD2. The junction had 11 bases not matched to a gene; V was cut back by 4 bases and J by 4 bases. Germline values: CDR1 LNHDA, CDR2 SQIVND (reference sequence). The CDR3 has 18 amino acids. This CDR3 reads CASSTRRLAGAGYNEQFF. In nucleotides, the CDR3 is TGTGCCAGTAGTACCCGAAGACTAGCGGGAGCAGGATACAATGAGCAGTTCTTC.

This chain connects TRBV30 to TRBJ2-3; a weak D match, TRBD2 (6 bases). The germline gives CDR1 GTSNPN, CDR2 SVGIG (reference sequence). The V gene lost 3 bases and the J gene lost 0 bases, with 10 bases spanning the gap. This CDR3 is built from 14 residues. CDR3 sequence reads: CAWRGLASTDTQYF. The CDR3 DNA reads as TGTGCCTGGAGAGGCCTAGCGAGCACAGATACGCAGTATTTT.

This clone was picked up a small number of times. The chain uses TRBV5-1 and TRBJ2-7, with 8 bases aligning to TRBD2. V shed 0 bases, J shed 5 bases, and the junction held 7 bases outside the gene matches. CDR3 length equals 15 residues. Looked up from germline, CDR1 is SGHRS and CDR2 is YFSETQ. CDR3 nucleotides: TGCGCCAGCAGCTTGGAAGGTAGCGGGGCCCACGAGCAGTACTTC. As protein: CASSLEGSGAHEQYF. Full variable domain (missing parts from reference TRBV5-1 and TRBJ2-7): KAGVTQTPRYLIKTRGQQVTLSCSPISGHRSVSWYQQTPGQGLQFLFEYFSETQRNKGNFPGRFSGRQFSNSRSEMNVSTLELGDSALYLCASSLEGSGAHEQYFGPGTRLTVT.

In this sample, this clone turned up a few times. This chain uses TRBV19 with TRBJ2-2, with 11 positions matching TRBD1. CDR1 and CDR2 (germline): LNHDA, SQIVND (reference sequence). The V segment lost 9 bases and the J segment 4 bases; nucleotides outside the gene matches: 4. CDR3 length equals 14 residues. The DNA for the CDR3 is TGTGCCAGCCGGGACAGGGGGATCACCGGGGAGCTGTTTTTT. Its protein product is CASRDRGITGELFF.

The chain links TRBV9 to TRBJ1-4, with 10 bases matching TRBD1. V gave up 6 bases and J gave up 6 bases; unmatched junction bases: 8. The CDR3 has 15 residues. Looked up from germline, CDR1 is SGDLS and CDR2 is YYNGEE. CDR3 amino acids: CASTKTGQGHEKLFF. Here the CDR3 DNA reads TGTGCCAGCACAAAAACGGGACAGGGGCATGAAAAACTGTTTTTT.

This chain joins TRBV27 and TRBJ2-1; maybe TRBD1 (5 bases). Germline assignment: CDR1 MNHEY and CDR2 SMNVEV (reference sequence). The CDR3 covers 15 residues. Deletions cut 3 bases from V and 8 bases from J, with 17 bases between. Written as DNA, the CDR3 is TGTGCCAGCAGTTTGCAGGGAAATTTTATGGATGAGCAGTTCTTC. Encoded protein: CASSLQGNFMDEQFF.

V gene TRBV14 combines with J gene TRBJ2-1; 8 bases line up with TRBD2. This CDR3 is built from 15 residues. J gave up 8 bases and V 0 bases, and 6 bases lay outside the gene matches. CDR1 and CDR2 (germline): SGHDN, FVKESK. For the CDR3, the DNA is TGTGCCAGCAGCCAAGAACGCGGGAGGCCGTATGAGCAGTTCTTC. The encoded protein is CASSQERGRPYEQFF.

CDR3 bases: TGTGCCAGCAGTTACTCTGGGGGGGTCGTCGAAAAACTGTTTTTT. Amino acids: CASSYSGGVVEKLFF. V gene TRBV6-6 combines with J gene TRBJ1-4; a possible D gene is TRBD1 (5 bases). The CDR3 has 15 amino acids. Germline V gene sequence: CDR1 MNHNY, CDR2 SVGAGI (reference sequence). V was shortened by 0 bases and J by 8 bases, with 13 bases between the two germline ends.

This chain uses TRBV5-6 with TRBJ2-5, with D possibly matching TRBD2 (5 bases). The CDR3 sequence is 16 residues long. The V end lost 0 bases, the J end lost 4 bases, and 16 bases lay between the germline ends. The germline gives CDR1 SGHDT, CDR2 YYEEEE. CDR3 loop: CASSLVRMVEGETQYF. In DNA form, the CDR3 reads TGTGCCAGCAGCTTGGTCCGGATGGTTGAGGGAGAGACCCAGTACTTC.

The chain carries TRBV21-1 and TRBJ1-2. TRBV21-1 is listed as a pseudogene. This CDR3 is built from 14 residues. The CDR3 DNA follows: TGTGCCAGCAGCAACCGGGGGGCGCCGGATGGCTACACCTTC. Amino acid sequence: CASSNRGAPDGYTF.

The V gene is TRBV25-1, the J gene TRBJ2-3, with 7 positions matching TRBD1. V shed 8 bases and J 0 bases; nucleotides not matched to a gene: 2. The length of the CDR3 is 13 residues. CDR1 is MGHDK and CDR2 is SYGVNS in the germline V gene. The CDR3 region is CASGTASTDTQYF. DNA of the CDR3: TGTGCCAGCGGGACAGCTAGCACAGATACGCAGTATTTT.

The chain has TRBV6-1 and TRBJ1-1; D gene ambiguous. This CDR3 comprises 14 residues. Trimming removed 6 bases from V and 2 bases from J, with 13 bases in between. CDR1 is MNHNS, CDR2 SASEGT, per germline. CDR3 bases: TGTGCCAGCAGCCCCGTGACATCAAACACTGAAGCTTTCTTT. This translates into CASSPVTSNTEAFF.

CDR3: CASSQGTVTMNTEAFF. The CDR3 bases are TGTGCCAGCAGCCAAGGGACAGTGACCATGAACACTGAAGCTTTCTTT. The V and J genes are TRBV4-2 and TRBJ1-1; weak D call: TRBD1 (6 bases). The CDR3 totals 16 residues. Trimming pared 1 base from V and 0 bases from J, leaving 12 bases between. Germline CDR1 is LGHNA and CDR2 is YNFKEQ.

This clone has just a few counts. J is TRBJ1-1 and V is TRBV18, with a tentative D call TRBD1 (5 bases). The V gene lost 6 bases and the J gene lost 2 bases, with 16 bases spanning the gap. Germline CDR1 and CDR2: KGHSH and LQKENI. This CDR3 comprises 15 residues. CDR3 nucleotide sequence: TGTGCCAGCTCTCTGTCCGACAGTTCCAACACTGAAGCTTTCTTT. Encoded protein: CASSLSDSSNTEAFF.

This chain uses TRBV7-6 with TRBJ2-3; TRBD2 aligns across 9 bases. The germline CDR1 and CDR2 sequences are SGHVS and FNYEAQ. The CDR3 is 17 residues long. Trimming cost V 1 base and J 3 bases; bases outside gene matches: 8. The CDR3: CASSLGISGSTTDTQYF. In DNA, the CDR3 is TGTGCCAGCAGCTTAGGAATTAGCGGGAGTACAACAGATACGCAGTATTTT.

The rearrangement uses TRBV6-6 and TRBJ2-7; 12 bases are shared with TRBD2. This CDR3 region has 15 residues. The trim removed 6 bases at V and 3 bases at J, leaving 6 bases unmatched. CDR1 is MNHNY and CDR2 is SVGAGI in the germline V gene (reference sequence). In DNA, the CDR3 is TGTGCCAGCAGCCGGACTAGCGGGACCTACTACGAGCAGTACTTC. It is translated as CASSRTSGTYYEQYF.

The chain has TRBV5-1 and TRBJ1-4; 8 bases agree with TRBD1. Germline CDR1 SGHRS, CDR2 YFSETQ. There are 15 residues in the CDR3. V trimming: 4 bases; J trimming: 8 bases; junction bases outside the gene matches: 10. CDR3 residues: CASSGGTGHGEKLFF. CDR3 nucleotide sequence: TGCGCCAGCAGCGGCGGGACAGGTCACGGGGAAAAACTGTTTTTT. The full variable domain, with the rest looked up from reference TRBV5-1 and TRBJ1-4, is KAGVTQTPRYLIKTRGQQVTLSCSPISGHRSVSWYQQTPGQGLQFLFEYFSETQRNKGNFPGRFSGRQFSNSRSEMNVSTLELGDSALYLCASSGGTGHGEKLFFGSGTQLSVL.